Listed below are T cell receptor beta chains from one sample, sequenced in a study of T cells in Graves' hyperthyroidism and ophthalmopathy. In TCRdb, the multiplex PCR reads were re-called with MiXCR into one record per CDR3 protein. The sample lists roughly 500,000 distinct CDR3 sequences, about 16% seen once, with less than 30% in the top ten. Sequences were obtained from blood. Receptors were obtained from a woman aged 25 to 45 with Graves' ophthalmopathy. The CDR3 runs from the conserved cysteine through the conserved F or W. D genes are given only for firm matches. Expanded clones are given a class, and other clones once, few, many or no size at all.

NA	TRBV27	TRBJ2-7	many	TGTGCCAGCAGCCGAATTACCGGGGACGAGCAGTACTTC	CASSRITGDEQYF
TRBD1	TRBV28	TRBJ2-3	NA	TGTGCCAGCAGTTCACAGGGGGAAGAGGGCACAGATACGCAGTATTTT	CASSSQGEEGTDTQYF
TRBD1	TRBV6-2/TRBV6-3	TRBJ2-1	many	TGTGCCAGCAGTGCCGGACAGGGGGAAAATTACAATGAGCAGTTCTTC	CASSAGQGENYNEQFF
TRBD2	TRBV19	TRBJ2-7	NA	TGTGCCAGTAGTGACCGAACTAGCGGGAGTTACGAGCAGTACTTC	CASSDRTSGSYEQYF
NA	TRBV7-9	TRBJ1-1	few	TGTGCCAGCAGCTTAGTAGGGAGTGTCACTGAAGCTTTCTTT	CASSLVGSVTEAFF
TRBD2	TRBV6-6	TRBJ2-1	few	TGTGCCAGCAGTTACTGGGAGGGTACTGAGCAGTTCTTC	CASSYWEGTEQFF
NA	TRBV2	TRBJ2-1	many	TGTGCCAGCAGTCCGCGGGACAGCTATAGTTACAATGAGCAGTTCTTC	CASSPRDSYSYNEQFF
NA	TRBV4-3	TRBJ2-7	NA	TGCGCCAGCAGCCAAGGGTTGGGTTTTGTGGGGACCTACGAGCAGTACTTC	CASSQGLGFVGTYEQYF
TRBD1	TRBV24-1	TRBJ2-3	many	TGTGCCACCAGAGGAAGGACAGGGGCCGACACAGATACGCAGTATTTT	CATRGRTGADTDTQYF
NA	TRBV2	TRBJ2-7	few	TGTGCCAGCATAGGGACTTATTCCTACGAGCAGTACTTC	CASIGTYSYEQYF
TRBD1	TRBV11-2	TRBJ1-4	many	TGTGCCAGCAGCATTACTCAGGGGGCGGGAAACGAAAAACTGTTTTTT	CASSITQGAGNEKLFF
TRBD2	TRBV7-2	TRBJ2-7	NA	TGTGCCAGCAGCTTAATACCGAGCGGGGCAAGCTCCTACGAGCAGTACTTC	CASSLIPSGASSYEQYF
NA	TRBV20-1	TRBJ1-5	many	TGCAGTGCTAGAGTTCTCGGTGGACTGGTTCAGCCCCAGCATTTT	CSARVLGGLVQPQHF
NA	TRBV10-3	TRBJ2-3	many	TGTGCCATCAGCTCTACAGGGATTAGCGGTGTGAGCACAGATACGCAGTATTTT	CAISSTGISGVSTDTQYF
NA	TRBV10-3	TRBJ2-5	few	TGTGCCATCAGTGAAGAGCGGAAGACCCAGTACTTC	CAISEERKTQYF
NA	TRBV6-1	TRBJ1-1	many	TGTGCCAGCAAAACCAGGCAAGCGCTGTCTGCTTTCTTT	CASKTRQALSAFF
NA	TRBV20-1	TRBJ2-3	few	TGCAGTGCTAGAGATATTGCATCCTGGGGCACAGATACGCAGTATTTT	CSARDIASWGTDTQYF
NA	TRBV2	TRBJ2-7	many	TGTGCCAGCGTCCGGCGTACAGGGTTGACTCGGGAGCAGTACTTC	CASVRRTGLTREQYF
TRBD1	TRBV6-7	TRBJ1-1	NA	TGTGCCAGCAGTTACTCAGGACAGGGGTTTGAAGCTTTCTTT	CASSYSGQGFEAFF
NA	TRBV6-1	TRBJ2-1	few	TGTGCCAGCAGTGCCCGTGGGGTTGTCTACAATGAGCAGTTCTTC	CASSARGVVYNEQFF
NA	TRBV15	TRBJ1-1	few	TGTGCCACCAGCAGGGGTTTGGTAACTGAAGCTTTCTTT	CATSRGLVTEAFF
NA	TRBV2	TRBJ2-2	many	TGTGCCAGCAAGTATTCCGGGGAGCTGTTTTTT	CASKYSGELFF
TRBD2	TRBV27	TRBJ2-7	many	TGTGCCAGCGGCGGGACTAGCCTGGATTCCTACGAGCAGTACTTC	CASGGTSLDSYEQYF
TRBD1	TRBV10-3	TRBJ1-2	many	TGTGCCATCAGTGAGTCGGTCGGGACAGCGTATGGCTACACCTTC	CAISESVGTAYGYTF
TRBD2	TRBV4-3	TRBJ2-5	NA	TGCGCCAGCAGCCAGGAATATTCATTAGCGGGAGGAGAGACCCAGTACTTC	CASSQEYSLAGGETQYF
NA	TRBV9	TRBJ2-1	many	TGTGCCAGCAGCGTGGGACCCAATGAGCAGTTCTTC	CASSVGPNEQFF
NA	TRBV19	TRBJ2-2	NA	TGTGCCAGTAGGATAACCCCCCATAACACCGGGGAGCTGTTTTTT	CASRITPHNTGELFF
NA	TRBV5-5	TRBJ1-2	many	TGTGCCAGCAGCTTGGACAGGTCTAACTATGGCTACACCTTC	CASSLDRSNYGYTF
TRBD1	TRBV6-2/TRBV6-3	TRBJ2-7	few	TGTGCCAGCAGTGGCGACCCGGGACAGCGCTACGAGCAGTACTTC	CASSGDPGQRYEQYF
NA	TRBV10-3	TRBJ2-4	NA	TGTGCCATCAAGCCTGACAGGACTCTAGCCAAAAACATTCAGTACTTC	CAIKPDRTLAKNIQYF
NA	TRBV5-6	TRBJ2-2	many	TGTGCCAGCAGCTTGGATGGTTTCGGGGAGCTGTTTTTT	CASSLDGFGELFF
TRBD2	TRBV28	TRBJ2-3	many	TGTGCCAGCAGTTTCCCTAGCGGTCTAAGCACAGATACGCAGTATTTT	CASSFPSGLSTDTQYF
NA	TRBV20-1	TRBJ1-1	many	TGCAGTGCTACCAGAAGGAACACTGAAGCTTTCTTT	CSATRRNTEAFF
NA	TRBV5-8	TRBJ2-4	few	TGTGCCAGCAGCTTATCTTGGGTGGCCAAAAACATTCAGTACTTC	CASSLSWVAKNIQYF
NA	TRBV4-1	TRBJ1-1	many	TGCGCCAGCAGCCACCCACGGAACACTGAAGCTTTCTTT	CASSHPRNTEAFF
NA	TRBV18	TRBJ1-5	many	TGTGCCAGCTCACCGACGGACAGTTACAATCAGCCCCAGCATTTT	CASSPTDSYNQPQHF
TRBD2	TRBV28	TRBJ2-5	NA	TGTGCCAGCAACGAACTAGCGGGAGGGACCCAGTACTTC	CASNELAGGTQYF
NA	TRBV24-1	TRBJ2-3	many	TGTGCCACCAGTAAACGGAGGGGAACAGATACGCAGTATTTT	CATSKRRGTDTQYF
NA	TRBV27	TRBJ1-1	many	TGTGCCAGCAGTTTACGGGGGCAGACTGAAGCTTTCTTT	CASSLRGQTEAFF
TRBD1	TRBV10-3	TRBJ1-2	many	TGTGCCATCAGTGTAGGGGGCTTTAACTATGGCTACACCTTC	CAISVGGFNYGYTF
NA	TRBV30	TRBJ1-3	many	TGTGCCTGGAGTGGGACGGCCGGCAACACCATATATTTT	CAWSGTAGNTIYF
TRBD2	TRBV27	TRBJ2-7	once	TGTGCCAGCTCGGGACTAGCGGGAGGGGTCCGTAACTACGAGCAGTACTTC	CASSGLAGGVRNYEQYF